The 3 T cell receptor beta chains in this list originate from one sample, sequenced in a study of CD8 T cells in acute hepatitis C reinfection. Described time point: naive CD8 control sorted from an acute-time-point sample. Libraries were prepared by immunoSEQ multiplex PCR; TCRdb keeps only in-frame clonotypes and omits some of them. The profile shows about 38,000 clones, about 87% of them singletons. The sample taken for sequencing was naive CD8+ T cells from PBMCs. The receptors were sampled from a man aged 25 to 40 with chronic hepatitis C.

The chain links TRBV5-1 to TRBJ2-1, with a weak D call TRBD2 (6 bases). CDR1 is SGHRS, CDR2 YFSETQ, per germline. V was shortened by 0 bases and J by 7 bases, with 14 bases between the two germline ends. The CDR3 is 15 residues long. The CDR3 DNA is TGCGCCAGCAGCTTGGAGGAGGGGCGTCGGAATGAGCAGTTCTTC. Its protein is CASSLEEGRRNEQFF. Variable domain in full (rest from reference TRBV5-1 and TRBJ2-1): KAGVTQTPRYLIKTRGQQVTLSCSPISGHRSVSWYQQTPGQGLQFLFEYFSETQRNKGNFPGRFSGRQFSNSRSEMNVSTLELGDSALYLCASSLEEGRRNEQFFGPGTRLTVL.

This clone was seen more than once but under ten times. V gene TRBV15 combines with J gene TRBJ1-2; the D gene is possibly TRBD1 (6 bases). This CDR3 region has 14 residues. Germline CDR1 is LNHNV and CDR2 is YYDKDF (reference sequence). Between the trimmed V and J ends, which lost 0 bases and 4 bases, there was a span of 9 bases. CDR3 bases: TGTGCCACCAGCAGAGATAGGACAGTCTATGGCTACACCTTC. It specifies CATSRDRTVYGYTF. Full variable domain (outside the CDR3, taken from reference TRBV15 and TRBJ1-2): DAMVIQNPRYQVTQFGKPVTLSCSQTLNHNVMYWYQQKSSQAPKLLFHYYDKDFNNEADTPDNFQSRRPNTSFCFLDIRSPGLGDTAMYLCATSRDRTVYGYTFGSGTRLTVV.

This clone has more than one count but fewer than ten. The chain carries TRBV9 and TRBJ2-2; 9 bases are a match to TRBD1. Germline V gene sequence: CDR1 SGDLS, CDR2 YYNGEE. J lost 2 bases, V lost 0 bases, and 5 bases had no gene match. This CDR3 comprises 17 residues. In DNA form, the CDR3 reads TGTGCCAGCAGCGTAGCGTGGGACAGGGCAAACACCGGGGAGCTGTTTTTT. The encoded protein is CASSVAWDRANTGELFF.